The 14 T cell receptor beta chains below were found in one sample sequenced in a study of OX40 agonist ivuxolimab in advanced cancers. Assay used: immunoSEQ multiplex PCR; TCRdb lists only in-frame clones, some missing. The repertoire has approximately 89,000 clones, roughly nine tenths of them found once; the top ten carry under 3%. The material sequenced was CD4+ or CD8+ T cells sorted from blood, taken in a trial of the OX40 agonist ivuxolimab. These receptor sequences come from an adult with an advanced solid tumor such as melanoma, head and neck, liver or kidney cancer.

This chain joins TRBV4-1 and TRBJ2-1, with 12 bases identical to TRBD2. V trimming: 5 bases; J trimming: 7 bases; junction bases outside the gene matches: 3. CDR3 length: 14 amino acids. The V gene's germline CDR1 is MGHRA and CDR2 YSYEKL. DNA of the CDR3: TGCGCCAGCAGCGGACTAGCGGGGTTAAATGAGCAGTTCTTC. It specifies CASSGLAGLNEQFF.

The J gene is TRBJ2-7, the V gene TRBV11-2; D may be TRBD1 or TRBD2 (5 bases each). The CDR3 is 13 residues long. The germline CDR1 and CDR2 sequences are SGHAT and FQNNGV. Trimming removed 5 bases at V and 9 bases at J, with 17 bases between. The CDR3 spells CASSQFGRDRQYF. Written as DNA, the CDR3 is TGTGCCAGCAGCCAATTCGGCCGGGACCGGCAGTACTTC.

The chain combines TRBV4-1 with TRBJ2-1, with TRBD2 identical over 7 bases. The CDR3 has 17 amino acids. The germline V gene has CDR1 MGHRA and CDR2 YSYEKL. With V trimmed by 0 bases and J by 0 bases, 5 bases remained unmatched. The CDR3 DNA sequence: TGCGCCAGCAGCCAAGACCGAGCGGGAAGCTCCTACAATGAGCAGTTCTTC. This sequence encodes CASSQDRAGSSYNEQFF.

This chain connects TRBV11-2 to TRBJ2-7; D gene uncertain. Germline V gene sequence: CDR1 SGHAT, CDR2 FQNNGV. Trimming stripped 6 bases from V and 1 base from J, with 13 bases between. CDR3 length: 14 amino acids. Here the CDR3 reads CASRSTKQSYEQYF. As DNA, the CDR3 is TGTGCCAGCAGGTCCACAAAGCAATCCTACGAGCAGTACTTC.

The CDR3 spells CASSLASRGTGELFF. DNA of the CDR3: TGCGCCAGCAGCTTGGCTAGCAGGGGCACCGGGGAGCTGTTTTTT. This chain links TRBV5-1 with TRBJ2-2; tentatively, D is TRBD1 (6 bases). The CDR3 runs 15 residues. Germline values: CDR1 SGHRS, CDR2 YFSETQ. Trimming removed 0 bases from V and 4 bases from J, with 10 bases in between.

The V gene is TRBV2, the J gene TRBJ2-7; D possibly uses TRBD1 or TRBD2 (5 bases each). Trimming pared 6 bases from V and 5 bases from J, leaving 14 bases between. Germline values: CDR1 SNHLY, CDR2 FYNNEI. The CDR3 runs 13 residues. This CDR3 reads CASSGQGVDEQYF. The DNA of the CDR3 is TGTGCCAGCAGCGGGCAGGGAGTCGACGAGCAGTACTTC.

The V gene is TRBV4-1, the J gene TRBJ2-6; 10 bases fit TRBD1. CDR1 is MGHRA, CDR2 YSYEKL, per germline. The CDR3 is 19 residues long. After removal of 0 bases from V and 0 bases from J, the junction contained 5 bases not matched to a gene. The CDR3 reads CASSQEGQGESSGANVLTF. The DNA of the CDR3 is TGCGCCAGCAGCCAAGAAGGACAGGGGGAAAGCTCTGGGGCCAACGTCCTGACTTTC.

The chain joins TRBV9 to TRBJ2-4, with 7 bases that match TRBD2. V trimming: 0 bases; J trimming: 3 bases; junction bases outside the gene matches: 15. The CDR3 consists of 19 residues. CDR1 SGDLS and CDR2 YYNGEE come from the germline V gene. The chain's CDR3 is CASSVGLNVGGPDKNIQYF. CDR3 bases: TGTGCCAGCAGCGTAGGGCTTAATGTGGGAGGGCCCGACAAAAACATTCAGTACTTC.

The J gene is TRBJ2-7, the V gene TRBV20-1; a possible D gene is TRBD1 (5 bases). The germline gives CDR1 DFQATT, CDR2 SNEGSKA (reference sequence). The CDR3 is 11 residues long. CDR3 sequence: CSLRQGYEQYF. The DNA for the CDR3 is TGCAGCCTGCGGCAGGGCTATGAGCAGTACTTC.

The chain combines TRBV10-3 with TRBJ2-6, with D maybe TRBD2 (6 bases). The CDR3 is 19 amino acids. Trimming pared 0 bases from V and 0 bases from J, leaving 15 bases between. Germline V CDR1 and CDR2: ENHRY, SYGVKD. CDR3 DNA sequence: TGTGCCATCAGTGAGTCAGCGGGTAGACAATCCTCTGGGGCCAACGTCCTGACTTTC. Its protein is CAISESAGRQSSGANVLTF.

V usage is TRBV7-6 and J usage is TRBJ2-7, with TRBD1 matching 8 bases. Looked up from germline, CDR1 is SGHVS and CDR2 is FNYEAQ. With 1 base clipped from V and 2 bases from J, the junction kept 4 bases outside the gene matches. CDR3 length equals 15 residues. The CDR3 is CASSLGQGFPYEQYF. The CDR3 DNA sequence: TGTGCCAGCAGCTTAGGACAGGGGTTTCCCTACGAGCAGTACTTC.

The rearrangement joins TRBV15 to TRBJ1-2; TRBD1 is a possible D gene (6 bases). V gave up 9 bases and J gave up 4 bases, with 15 bases separating them. This CDR3 is 13 amino acids long. From germline, CDR1 is LNHNV and CDR2 YYDKDF (reference sequence). The CDR3 bases are TGTGCCACAAGGGACATTCTCCTCTATGGCTACACCTTC. Translating gives CATRDILLYGYTF.

The chain combines TRBV5-1 with TRBJ2-1; TRBD1 matches at 8 bases. V shed 4 bases and J 10 bases; nucleotides not matched to a gene: 10. Germline CDR1 and CDR2: SGHRS and YFSETQ. The length of the CDR3 is 14 residues. The CDR3 protein is CASSNSQGAKEQFF. The DNA of the CDR3 is TGCGCCAGCAGCAACTCGCAGGGGGCCAAGGAGCAGTTCTTC.

This chain links TRBV2 with TRBJ1-4; TRBD1 matches at 9 bases. Germline CDR1 is SNHLY and CDR2 is FYNNEI. The CDR3 is made up of 12 amino acids. The junction had 2 bases not matched to a gene; V was cut back by 8 bases and J by 7 bases. The CDR3 is CASGQGPEKLFF. CDR3 coding DNA: TGTGCCAGCGGACAGGGGCCTGAAAAACTGTTTTTT.